The next 5 T cell receptor beta chains were all read from a single sample in a study of T-cell reconstitution after alpha-beta-depleted transplantation in children. Preparation of the TCRbeta library involved a method that used unique molecular identifiers. TCRdb ran MiXCR on the PCR reads and lists one entry per CDR3 protein. The sample includes roughly 500,000 distinct CDR3 sequences, approximately 32% seen only once; the top ten take around 2.3%. The input for sequencing was PBMCs from the stem cell graft donor, taken from the stem cell graft. The receptors here all came from a human donor who donated a stem cell graft to a child with aplastic anemia.

The CDR3 DNA sequence: TGTGCCAGCAGCTCCGCCGGGACAGGGGGAAGAAGCTATGGCTACACCTTC. It encodes CASSSAGTGGRSYGYTF. V is TRBV7-2 and J is TRBJ1-2; 11 bases fit TRBD1. Per germline, CDR1 SGHTA and CDR2 FQGNSA. The CDR3 loop spans 17 amino acids. With 4 bases clipped from V and 4 bases from J, the junction kept 11 bases outside the gene matches.

A few counts support this clonotype. The chain employs TRBV10-2 and TRBJ1-2, with a tentative D call TRBD1 (6 bases). The CDR3 sequence is 14 residues long. V was cut by 2 bases and J by 8 bases, with 15 bases left in between. Looked up from germline, CDR1 is WSHSY and CDR2 is SAAADI. CDR3 protein: CASSEAGALGGYTF. Here the CDR3 DNA reads TGCGCCAGCAGTGAGGCGGGGGCGCTAGGGGGCTACACCTTC.

This chain uses TRBV7-8 with TRBJ1-3, with a tentative D call TRBD1 (6 bases). This CDR3 comprises 15 residues. Trimming took off 2 bases at V and 2 bases at J, with 10 bases between the two ends. Germline CDR1 reads SGHVS; CDR2 reads FQNEAQ. CDR3 loop: CASSLLGAPGNTIYF. The DNA for the CDR3 is TGTGCCAGCAGCTTATTGGGGGCGCCTGGAAACACCATATATTTT.

The rearrangement joins TRBV7-2 to TRBJ2-3, with TRBD2 as a possible D gene (6 bases). The V gene lost 5 bases and the J gene lost 4 bases, with 16 bases spanning the gap. Germline V lookup: CDR1 SGHTA, CDR2 FQGNSA. The CDR3 sequence is 15 residues long. The chain's CDR3 is CASSPTGDSPDTQYF. The CDR3 DNA follows: TGTGCCAGCAGCCCGACGGGGGACTCCCCAGATACGCAGTATTTT.

J is TRBJ1-2 and V is TRBV12-3 or TRBV12-4; tentatively, D is TRBD1 (6 bases). The CDR3 has 14 amino acids. V was clipped by 6 bases and J by 0 bases, with 11 bases between them. CDR3 region: CASRVGGSNYGYTF. CDR3 coding DNA: TGTGCCAGCAGGGTAGGGGGGTCTAACTATGGCTACACCTTC.